Below are 30 T cell receptor beta chains sequenced from a single sample in a study of OX40 agonist ivuxolimab in advanced cancers. Library method: the immunoSEQ multiplex PCR assay. TCRdb stores this immuneACCESS table with in-frame sequences only. Part of the clones is absent; in the studies checked, under half of the shortfall reflects unresolved V genes, and no reason is known for the rest. The sample contains more than 20,000 clones, 84% of them found a single time. About 32% of the sample is taken by the ten largest. The source was CD4+ or CD8+ T cells sorted from blood, collected in a trial of the OX40 agonist ivuxolimab. These receptors were taken from an adult with an advanced solid tumor such as melanoma, head and neck, liver or kidney cancer.

This chain joins TRBV10-3 and TRBJ2-1, with D possibly being TRBD1 (5 bases). Germline V gene lookup returns CDR1 ENHRY and CDR2 SYGVKD. Deletions cut 8 bases from V and 7 bases from J, with 9 bases between. The CDR3 loop spans 11 amino acids. CDR3 loop: CAIGAKNEQFF. For the CDR3, the DNA is TGTGCCATCGGGGCAAAGAATGAGCAGTTCTTC.

Within the sample, this clone is medium-sized. The genes are TRBV2 and TRBJ2-3, with 7 bases that match TRBD2. The V gene end was trimmed by 11 bases and the J gene end by 0 bases; junction bases not matched to a gene: 8. Germline assignment: CDR1 SNHLY and CDR2 FYNNEI. The CDR3 runs to 14 residues. The CDR3 is CAEAGQISTDTQYF. Written as DNA, the CDR3 is TGTGCCGAAGCGGGGCAGATAAGCACAGATACGCAGTATTTT.

The chain is built from TRBV27 and TRBJ2-7, with D perhaps TRBD1 (6 bases). The germline V gene encodes CDR1 MNHEY and CDR2 SMNVEV (reference sequence). V was cut by 6 bases and J by 6 bases, with 15 bases left in between. CDR3 size: 13 residues. This chain's CDR3 is CASSYYRAGEQYF. CDR3 DNA: TGTGCCAGCAGCTATTACAGGGCGGGCGAGCAGTACTTC.

This chain connects TRBV6-4 to TRBJ2-3, with 13 bases lining up with TRBD2. Germline CDR1 reads MRHNA; CDR2 reads SNTAGT. V was clipped by 2 bases and J by 4 bases; unmatched bases: 0. The CDR3 totals 15 residues. The CDR3 DNA reads TGTGCCAGCAGTGACGGGACTAGCGGGGCAGATACGCAGTATTTT. Translated, it gives CASSDGTSGADTQYF.

In nucleotides, the CDR3 is TGTGCCAGCAGCTATCAATCCCCCTTCGGGACTACCTACGAGCAGTACTTC. Amino acids: CASSYQSPFGTTYEQYF. The chain has TRBV7-9 and TRBJ2-7, with 7 bases lining up with TRBD2. The CDR3 is made up of 17 amino acids. Germline V gene lookup returns CDR1 SEHNR and CDR2 FQNEAQ (reference sequence). V dropped 4 bases and J dropped 2; count of bases not matched to a gene: 14.

The chain couples TRBV6-1 to TRBJ2-7; D call uncertain. The V and J ends lost 1 base and 2 bases respectively, with 15 bases between them. The CDR3 is 16 residues long. Germline V gene lookup returns CDR1 MNHNS and CDR2 SASEGT. CDR3 bases: TGTGCCAGCAGTGAAGAATGGGCAACTACTCCCTACGAGCAGTACTTC. It yields the protein CASSEEWATTPYEQYF.

This clone was seen only a few times. This rearrangement joins TRBV6-4 to TRBJ2-1; 9 bases are a match to TRBD2. In germline, CDR1 is MRHNA, CDR2 SNTAGT. V dropped 0 bases and J dropped 8; count of bases not matched to a gene: 5. This CDR3 contains 15 residues. The CDR3 DNA is TGTGCCAGCAGTGACTCTAGCGGGAGTAGTGATGAGCAGTTCTTC. The encoded protein is CASSDSSGSSDEQFF.

V is TRBV19 and J is TRBJ2-5; D possibly matches TRBD1 or TRBD2 (5 bases each). The CDR3 has 14 residues. The V end lost 1 base, the J end lost 4 bases, and 10 bases lay between the germline ends. Germline V gene sequence: CDR1 LNHDA, CDR2 SQIVND (reference sequence). The CDR3 region has the DNA TGTGCCAGTAGTATAGTGGGACCTTTAGAGACCCAGTACTTC. Translated, it gives CASSIVGPLETQYF.

This clone was counted between two and nine times. The chain couples TRBV10-3 to TRBJ2-7, with 8 nucleotides matching TRBD1. CDR3 length: 16 residues. V lost 3 bases to trimming and J lost 3 bases; unmatched junction nucleotides: 10. Looked up from germline, CDR1 is ENHRY and CDR2 is SYGVKD. As DNA, the CDR3 is TGTGCCATCAGTGAACCTGGACAGGGCCTGCTCTACGAGCAGTACTTC. Its translation is CAISEPGQGLLYEQYF.

The chain has TRBV15 and TRBJ2-3; TRBD2 might be the D (5 bases). Germline V gene data show CDR1 as LNHNV and CDR2 as YYDKDF (reference sequence). Trimming removed 1 base from V and 2 bases from J, with 13 bases in between. CDR3 length equals 16 residues. The CDR3 is CATSRGRSGNTDTQYF. The CDR3, as DNA: TGTGCCACCAGCAGAGGCCGGAGCGGAAACACAGATACGCAGTATTTT.

This chain joins TRBV18 and TRBJ1-6; D gene ambiguous. Trimming took 3 bases from V and 6 from J, leaving 12 bases between them. This CDR3 region has 15 residues. In germline, CDR1 is KGHSH, CDR2 LQKENI. In DNA form, the CDR3 reads TGTGCCAGCTCACCGGAGAGGGCGGGTAATTCACCCCTCCACTTT. It specifies CASSPERAGNSPLHF.

V is TRBV19 and J is TRBJ1-5; 7 nucleotides agree with TRBD1. The J segment lost 10 bases and the V segment lost 5 bases, leaving 8 bases of the junction unmatched. CDR1 LNHDA and CDR2 SQIVND come from the germline V gene (reference sequence). This CDR3 region has 13 residues. The CDR3 sequence is CASSWDSTPPQHF. CDR3 in DNA: TGTGCCAGTAGTTGGGACAGCACCCCCCCCCAGCATTTT.

The rearrangement joins TRBV29-1 to TRBJ2-7; D may be TRBD2 (7 bases). CDR1 and CDR2 (germline): SQVTM, ANQGSEA. This CDR3 has 14 amino acids. Deletions cut 1 base from V and 4 bases from J, with 14 bases between. CDR3 bases: TGCAGCGTTGAAGTCAGAGGGAGGGGGTACGAGCAGTACTTC. Its translation is CSVEVRGRGYEQYF.

The chain links TRBV12-5 to TRBJ2-5; 16 positions agree with TRBD2. CDR3 length equals 16 residues. Germline V CDR1 and CDR2: LGHNT, FRNRAP. Unmatched junction bases numbered 6, after V lost 7 bases and J lost 4 bases. Here the CDR3 reads CASAQGLAGGGETQYF. CDR3 nucleotide sequence: TGTGCTAGTGCCCAGGGACTAGCGGGAGGGGGAGAGACCCAGTACTTC.

This clone was counted between two and nine times. The CDR3 DNA sequence: TGCGCCAGCAGCCAATCCACTAATGCAGGGAGGACTGAAGCTTTCTTT. Protein sequence: CASSQSTNAGRTEAFF. The chain recombines TRBV4-1 with TRBJ1-1, with a possible D match to TRBD1 (5 bases). From germline, CDR1 is MGHRA and CDR2 YSYEKL. Trimming stripped 2 bases from V and 5 bases from J, with 18 bases between. The CDR3 sequence is 16 residues long.

This clone has just one count. The junction departs from the called germline gene at one end, perhaps through a read error. J is TRBJ1-5 and V is TRBV28, with D perhaps matching TRBD1 (6 bases). The length of the CDR3 is 11 residues. CDR1 is MDHEN, CDR2 SYDVKM, per germline. The CDR3 spells CATQGNQTQHF. The CDR3 nucleotides are TGTGCCACCCAGGGGAATCAGACCCAGCATTTT.

This clone has only one observation. This sequence joins TRBV28 and TRBJ1-2; TRBD1 is a possible D gene (6 bases). CDR1 and CDR2 (germline): MDHEN, SYDVKM. The CDR3 runs to 17 residues. V shed 3 bases and J shed 3 bases, with 20 bases lying between them. CDR3 sequence (DNA): TGTGCCAGCAGTTTGCCCTTGAGGACAGAAATCGACTATGGCTACACCTTC. It is translated as CASSLPLRTEIDYGYTF.

The V and J genes are TRBV15 and TRBJ1-5, with 7 nucleotides matching TRBD1. This CDR3 has 15 residues. Germline V gene lookup returns CDR1 LNHNV and CDR2 YYDKDF (reference sequence). V was pared by 1 base and J by 6 bases, with 6 bases of the junction left unmatched. CDR3 nucleotide sequence: TGTGCCACCAGCAGAGGGAGGGGGCATCTTCAGCCCCAGCATTTT. It is translated as CATSRGRGHLQPQHF.

This chain connects TRBV27 to TRBJ2-6; no clear D. This CDR3 is built from 13 residues. Between the trimmed V and J ends, which lost 3 bases and 3 bases, there was a span of 3 bases. Germline V gene data show CDR1 as MNHEY and CDR2 as SMNVEV (reference sequence). The CDR3 is CASSFLGANVLTF. The CDR3 coding sequence is TGTGCCAGCAGTTTCCTTGGGGCCAACGTCCTGACTTTC.

This clone came up once. The chain combines TRBV28 with TRBJ2-3; D not certain. The V and J ends lost 2 bases and 4 bases respectively, with 4 bases between them. CDR1 is MDHEN and CDR2 is SYDVKM in the germline V gene. The CDR3 contains 12 residues. This CDR3 reads CASSLGSDTQYF. Written as DNA, the CDR3 is TGTGCCAGCAGTTTAGGGTCAGATACGCAGTATTTT.

This clone was counted once. The J gene is TRBJ1-2, the V gene TRBV6-1; weak D call: TRBD1 (6 bases). Germline V gene data show CDR1 as MNHNS and CDR2 as SASEGT. Trimming shortened V by 2 bases and J by 0 bases, and 10 bases separated the two germline ends. The CDR3 totals 15 residues. CDR3 sequence (DNA): TGTGCCAGCAGTGAACAAGCAGGGGCTAACTATGGCTACACCTTC. As protein: CASSEQAGANYGYTF.

This sequence joins TRBV19 and TRBJ1-2; TRBD1 might be the D (6 bases). CDR3 length equals 16 residues. V was shortened by 5 bases and J by 5 bases, with 21 bases between the two germline ends. Germline CDR1 is LNHDA and CDR2 is SQIVND (reference sequence). The CDR3: CASSPRDRMVRYGYTF. The CDR3, as DNA: TGTGCCAGTAGTCCGCGAGACAGGATGGTTAGGTATGGCTACACCTTC. Looking up the rest from reference TRBV19 and TRBJ1-2 gives the full variable domain: DGGITQSPKYLFRKEGQNVTLSCEQNLNHDAMYWYRQDPGQGLRLIYYSQIVNDFQKGDIAEGYSVSREKKESFPLTVTSAQKNPTAFYLCASSPRDRMVRYGYTFGSGTRLTVV.

The chain employs TRBV5-8 and TRBJ2-1; weak D call: TRBD1 (6 bases). The germline gives CDR1 SGHTS, CDR2 YDEGEE. The CDR3 has 13 residues. V was pared by 3 bases and J by 9 bases, with 13 bases between. This chain's CDR3 is CASSSTGRGEQFF. As DNA, the CDR3 is TGTGCCAGCAGCTCGACAGGTAGAGGTGAGCAGTTCTTC.

In this sample, this clone turned up a few times. A far more abundant clone sits one base away, making this likely a read error. This sequence joins TRBV4-2 and TRBJ2-3; possible D gene TRBD1, 6 bases. CDR3 length: 17 residues. V was cut by 0 bases and J by 1 base, with 14 bases left in between. Germline CDR1 LGHNA, CDR2 YNFKEQ. The CDR3 nucleotides read TGTGCCAGCAGCCAAGATTCTTACAGGGCTGGCACAGATACGCAGTATTTT. Protein sequence: CASSQDSYRAGTDTQYF.

About this clone: At the DNA level, this CDR3 is encoded by other sequences in the same sample as well. The chain is built from TRBV9 and TRBJ2-7; D is unresolved. The CDR3 has 14 amino acids. CDR1 is SGDLS, CDR2 YYNGEE, per germline. The V and J ends lost 3 bases and 0 bases respectively, with 10 bases between them. The CDR3 sequence: CASSATEYSYEQYF. The CDR3 DNA sequence: TGTGCCAGCAGCGCGACCGAATACTCCTACGAGCAGTACTTC.

The chain has TRBV29-1 and TRBJ2-2; 10 bases map to TRBD2. V lost 7 bases and J lost 4; bases outside the gene matches: 9. Germline-derived CDR1 and CDR2 are SQVTM and ANQGSEA. The CDR3 extends over 15 amino acids. The CDR3 nucleotides are TGCAGCGCTGCCCCCGCTAGCGGGAGCACCGGGGAGCTGTTTTTT. It is translated as CSAAPASGSTGELFF.

The rearrangement links TRBV4-1 to TRBJ2-6, with unresolved D. The CDR3 loop spans 15 amino acids. Germline V CDR1 and CDR2: MGHRA, YSYEKL. V lost 0 bases and J lost 4, with 7 bases in between. The CDR3 coding sequence is TGCGCCAGCAGCCAAGATCGCTTGGGGGCCAACGTCCTGACTTTC. Encoded protein: CASSQDRLGANVLTF.

The rearrangement uses TRBV5-1 and TRBJ2-1, with 8 nucleotides matching TRBD2. Germline assignment: CDR1 SGHRS and CDR2 YFSETQ. V lost 4 bases to trimming and J lost 3 bases; unmatched junction nucleotides: 12. The CDR3 covers 17 residues. The CDR3 loop reads CASSRLENSGIYNEQFF. CDR3 nucleotide sequence: TGCGCCAGCAGCCGACTCGAAAATAGCGGGATCTACAATGAGCAGTTCTTC.

This rearrangement joins TRBV28 to TRBJ2-7, with 7 bases that match TRBD2. Germline V gene sequence: CDR1 MDHEN, CDR2 SYDVKM. The CDR3 is 15 residues long. The ends lost 1 base at V and 3 bases at J; junction bases unmatched: 6. The CDR3 coding sequence is TGTGCCAGCAGTTTATTCAGGCTAGCGGACTACGAGCAGTACTTC. Translating it yields CASSLFRLADYEQYF. The complete variable domain, with remaining parts taken from reference TRBV28 and TRBJ2-7, reads DVKVTQSSRYLVKRTGEKVFLECVQDMDHENMFWYRQDPGLGLRLIYFSYDVKMKEKGDIPEGYSVSREKKERFSLILESASTNQTSMYLCASSLFRLADYEQYFGPGTRLTVT.

In its sample, this clone was seen many times. The V gene is TRBV7-2, the J gene TRBJ2-7, with TRBD2 matching over 9 bases. CDR1 is SGHTA, CDR2 FQGNSA, per germline. V lost 4 bases and J lost 5; bases outside the gene matches: 15. This CDR3 contains 17 residues. The DNA for the CDR3 is TGTGCCAGCAGCTATCGGGGGCGGGCTAGCGGGGTAAACGAGCAGTACTTC. Translation gives CASSYRGRASGVNEQYF.